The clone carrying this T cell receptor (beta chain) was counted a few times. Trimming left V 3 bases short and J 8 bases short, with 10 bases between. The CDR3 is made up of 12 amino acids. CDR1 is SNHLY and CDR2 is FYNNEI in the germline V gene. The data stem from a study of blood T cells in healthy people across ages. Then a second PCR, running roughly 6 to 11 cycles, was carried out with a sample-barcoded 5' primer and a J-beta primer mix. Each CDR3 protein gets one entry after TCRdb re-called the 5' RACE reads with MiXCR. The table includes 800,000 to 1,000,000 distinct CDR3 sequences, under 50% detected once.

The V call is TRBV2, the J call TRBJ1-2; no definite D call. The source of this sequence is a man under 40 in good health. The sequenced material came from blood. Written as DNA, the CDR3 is TGTGCCAGCAGTGAGTGGGCGGGGGGCTACACCTTC. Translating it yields CASSEWAGGYTF.